This T cell receptor beta chain comes out of a study of Graves' ophthalmopathy and Graves' hyperthyroidism. Study-wide background: Before any treatment was given, at initial diagnosis, peripheral blood was collected.

All donors with ophthalmopathy were recorded as having moderate-to-severe activity, CAS ≥3, NOSPECS ≥4 and a duration under 3 months. Diagnosis used clinical symptoms, serum thyroxine, TRAb, thyroid ultrasound and orbital computed tomography. The V and J ends lost 4 bases and 6 bases, in that order; junction bases with no gene match: 5. The CDR3 has 13 amino acids. CDR1 and CDR2 (germline): SNHLY, FYNNEI. RNA transcripts yielded amplified TCR beta CDR3 regions. Second-round multiplex PCR came after a first-round RT-PCR that employed HTBI primers. A single record per CDR3 protein comes from TCRdb applying MiXCR to the multiplex PCR reads. The sample consists of about 640,000 distinct CDR3 sequences, roughly 39% of them appearing once.

The TCR sequence derives from an adult man with Graves' ophthalmopathy. Sequences were obtained from peripheral blood. The chain uses TRBV2 and TRBJ2-7, with 8 bases identical to TRBD2. CDR3 region: CASSGSGKVEQYF. The CDR3 coding sequence is TGTGCCAGCAGTGGTAGCGGGAAGGTCGAGCAGTACTTC.